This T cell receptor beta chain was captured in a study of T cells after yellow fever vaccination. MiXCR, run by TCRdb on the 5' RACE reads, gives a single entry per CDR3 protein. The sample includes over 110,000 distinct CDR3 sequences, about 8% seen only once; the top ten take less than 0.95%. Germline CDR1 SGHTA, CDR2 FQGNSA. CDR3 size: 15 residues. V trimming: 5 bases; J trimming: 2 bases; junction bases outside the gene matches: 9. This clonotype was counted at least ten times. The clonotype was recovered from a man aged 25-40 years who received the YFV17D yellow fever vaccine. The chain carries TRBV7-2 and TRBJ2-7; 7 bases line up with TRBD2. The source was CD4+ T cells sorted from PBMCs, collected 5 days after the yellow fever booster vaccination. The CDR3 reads CASSRSGGGPYEQYF. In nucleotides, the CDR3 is TGTGCCAGCAGCCGCTCGGGGGGAGGGCCCTACGAGCAGTACTTC.